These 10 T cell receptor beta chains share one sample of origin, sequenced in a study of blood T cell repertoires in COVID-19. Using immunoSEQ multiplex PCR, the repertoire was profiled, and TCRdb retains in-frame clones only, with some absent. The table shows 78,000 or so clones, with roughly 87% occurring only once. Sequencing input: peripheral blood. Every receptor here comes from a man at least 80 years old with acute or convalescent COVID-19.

CDR3 sequence reads: CASKSARDRVANTEAFF. The CDR3 DNA sequence: TGTGCCAGCAAATCTGCCCGGGACAGGGTCGCGAACACTGAAGCTTTCTTT. The chain uses TRBV2 and TRBJ1-1, with 9 bases lining up with TRBD1. The V and J ends lost 7 bases and 1 base, in that order; junction bases with no gene match: 13. This CDR3 has 17 residues. Germline V gene data show CDR1 as SNHLY and CDR2 as FYNNEI.

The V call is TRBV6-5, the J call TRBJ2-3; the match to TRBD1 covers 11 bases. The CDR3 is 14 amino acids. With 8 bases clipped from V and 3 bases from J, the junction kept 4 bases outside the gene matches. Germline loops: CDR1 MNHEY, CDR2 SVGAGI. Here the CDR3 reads CASVRDRGTDTQYF. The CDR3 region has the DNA TGTGCCAGCGTCCGGGACAGGGGGACAGATACGCAGTATTTT.

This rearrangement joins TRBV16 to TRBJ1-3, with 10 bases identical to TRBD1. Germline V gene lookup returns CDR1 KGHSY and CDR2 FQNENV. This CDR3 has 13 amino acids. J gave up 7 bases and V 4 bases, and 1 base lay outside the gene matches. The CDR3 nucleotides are TGTGCCAGCAGCCCGACAGGGGGCAACACCATATATTTT. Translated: CASSPTGGNTIYF.

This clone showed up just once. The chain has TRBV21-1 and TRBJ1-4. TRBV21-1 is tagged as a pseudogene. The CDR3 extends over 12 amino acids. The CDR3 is CASSPVNEKLFF. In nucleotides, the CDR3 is TGTGCCAGCAGCCCCGTAAATGAAAAACTGTTTTTT.

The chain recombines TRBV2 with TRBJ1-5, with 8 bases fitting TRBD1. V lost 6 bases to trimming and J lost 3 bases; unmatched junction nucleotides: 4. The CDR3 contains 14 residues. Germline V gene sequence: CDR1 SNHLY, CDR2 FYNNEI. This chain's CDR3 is CASRQGVANQPQHF. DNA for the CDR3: TGTGCCAGCAGACAGGGGGTTGCCAATCAGCCCCAGCATTTT.

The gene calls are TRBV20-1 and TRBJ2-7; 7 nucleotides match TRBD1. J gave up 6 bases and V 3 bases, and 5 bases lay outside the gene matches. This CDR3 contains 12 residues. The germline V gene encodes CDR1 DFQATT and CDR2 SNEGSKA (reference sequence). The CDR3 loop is CSASQGVIEQYF. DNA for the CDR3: TGCAGTGCTAGTCAGGGGGTTATCGAGCAGTACTTC.

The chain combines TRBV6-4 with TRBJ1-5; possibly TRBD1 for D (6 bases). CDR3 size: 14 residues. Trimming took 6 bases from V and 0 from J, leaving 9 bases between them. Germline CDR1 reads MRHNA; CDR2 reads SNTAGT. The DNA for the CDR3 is TGTGCCAGCAGGGGGACATTTAGCAATCAGCCCCAGCATTTT. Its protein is CASRGTFSNQPQHF.

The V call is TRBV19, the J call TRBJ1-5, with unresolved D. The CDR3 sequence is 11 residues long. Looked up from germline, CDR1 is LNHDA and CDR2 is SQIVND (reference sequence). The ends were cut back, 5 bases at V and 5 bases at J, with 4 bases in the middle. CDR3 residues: CASSSDQPQHF. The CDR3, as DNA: TGTGCCAGTAGTTCTGATCAGCCCCAGCATTTT.

This chain's CDR3 is CASRGQGVGEKLFF. DNA of the CDR3: TGTGCCAGCAGAGGACAGGGGGTAGGGGAAAAACTGTTTTTT. The gene calls are TRBV6-5 and TRBJ1-4; TRBD1 matches 10 bases. Germline V CDR1 and CDR2: MNHEY, SVGAGI. This CDR3 contains 14 residues. The V segment lost 6 bases and the J segment 8 bases; nucleotides outside the gene matches: 6.

This CDR3 is CASSELGTYEQYF. The CDR3 region has the DNA TGTGCCAGCAGTGAACTCGGTACCTACGAGCAGTACTTC. The chain combines TRBV6-1 with TRBJ2-7; no reliable D call. Trimming removed 2 bases from V and 2 bases from J, with 7 bases in between. The germline CDR1 and CDR2 sequences are MNHNS and SASEGT. The CDR3 covers 13 residues.